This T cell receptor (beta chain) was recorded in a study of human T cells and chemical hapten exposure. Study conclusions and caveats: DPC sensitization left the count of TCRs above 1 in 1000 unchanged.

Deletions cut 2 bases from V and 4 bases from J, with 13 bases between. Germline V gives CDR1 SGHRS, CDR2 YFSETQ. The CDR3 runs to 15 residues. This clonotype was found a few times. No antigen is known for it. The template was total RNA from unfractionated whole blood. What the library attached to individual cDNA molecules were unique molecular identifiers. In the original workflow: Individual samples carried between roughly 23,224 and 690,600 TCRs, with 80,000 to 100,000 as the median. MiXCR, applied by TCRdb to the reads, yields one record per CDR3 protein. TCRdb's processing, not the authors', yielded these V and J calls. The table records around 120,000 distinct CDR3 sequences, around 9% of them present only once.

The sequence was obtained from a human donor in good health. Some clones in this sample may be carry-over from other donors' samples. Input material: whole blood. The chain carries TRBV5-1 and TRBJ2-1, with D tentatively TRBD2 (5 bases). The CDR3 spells CASSLQGSGYNEQFF. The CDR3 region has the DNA TGCGCCAGCAGCTTACAAGGGTCGGGGTACAATGAGCAGTTCTTC.